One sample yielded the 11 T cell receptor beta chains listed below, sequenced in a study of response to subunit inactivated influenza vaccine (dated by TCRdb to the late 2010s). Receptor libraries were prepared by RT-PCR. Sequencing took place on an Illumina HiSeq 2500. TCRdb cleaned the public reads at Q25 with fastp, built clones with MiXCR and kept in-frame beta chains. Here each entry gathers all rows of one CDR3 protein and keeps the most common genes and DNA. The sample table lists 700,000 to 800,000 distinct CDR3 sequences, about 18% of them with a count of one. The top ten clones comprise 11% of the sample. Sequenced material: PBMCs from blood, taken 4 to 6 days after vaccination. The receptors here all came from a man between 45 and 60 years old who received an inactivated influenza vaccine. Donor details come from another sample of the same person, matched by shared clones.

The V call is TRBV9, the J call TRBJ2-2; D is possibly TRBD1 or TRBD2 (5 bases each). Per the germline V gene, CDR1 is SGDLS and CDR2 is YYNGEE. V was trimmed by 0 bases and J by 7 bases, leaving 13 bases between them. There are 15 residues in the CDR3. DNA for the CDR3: TGTGCCAGCAGCGTAGACCGGGGCCCAGGCGGGGAGCTGTTTTTT. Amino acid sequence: CASSVDRGPGGELFF.

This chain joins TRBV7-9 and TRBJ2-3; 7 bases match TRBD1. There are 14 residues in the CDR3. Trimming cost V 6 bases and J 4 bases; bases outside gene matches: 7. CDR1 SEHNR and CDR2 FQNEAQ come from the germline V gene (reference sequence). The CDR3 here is CASSLQGQADTQYF. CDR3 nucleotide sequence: TGTGCCAGCAGTCTACAGGGGCAGGCAGATACGCAGTATTTT.

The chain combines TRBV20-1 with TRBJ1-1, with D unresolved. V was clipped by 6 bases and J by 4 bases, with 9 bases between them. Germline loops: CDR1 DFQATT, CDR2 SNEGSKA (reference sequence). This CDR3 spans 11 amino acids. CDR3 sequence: CSASDGTEAFF. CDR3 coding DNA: TGCAGTGCCTCGGACGGCACTGAAGCTTTCTTT.

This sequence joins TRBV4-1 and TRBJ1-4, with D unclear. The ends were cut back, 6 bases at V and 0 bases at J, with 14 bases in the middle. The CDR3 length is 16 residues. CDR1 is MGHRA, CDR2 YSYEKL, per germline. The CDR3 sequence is CASRTREAATNEKLFF. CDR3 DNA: TGCGCCAGCAGAACGCGGGAGGCCGCAACTAATGAAAAACTGTTTTTT.

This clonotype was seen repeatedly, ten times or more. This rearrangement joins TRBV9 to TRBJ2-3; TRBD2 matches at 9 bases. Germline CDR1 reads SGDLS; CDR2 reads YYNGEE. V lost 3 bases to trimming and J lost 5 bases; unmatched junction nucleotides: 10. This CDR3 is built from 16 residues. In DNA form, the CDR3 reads TGTGCCAGCAGCGCGACTAGCGGTTACTCTGGAGATACGCAGTATTTT. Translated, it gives CASSATSGYSGDTQYF.

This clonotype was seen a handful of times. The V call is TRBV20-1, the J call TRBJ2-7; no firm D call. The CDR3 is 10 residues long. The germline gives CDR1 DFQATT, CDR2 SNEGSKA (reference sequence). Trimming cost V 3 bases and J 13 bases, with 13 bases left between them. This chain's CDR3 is CSASGKNRYF. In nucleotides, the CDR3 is TGCAGTGCTAGTGGAAAGAACAGATACTTC.

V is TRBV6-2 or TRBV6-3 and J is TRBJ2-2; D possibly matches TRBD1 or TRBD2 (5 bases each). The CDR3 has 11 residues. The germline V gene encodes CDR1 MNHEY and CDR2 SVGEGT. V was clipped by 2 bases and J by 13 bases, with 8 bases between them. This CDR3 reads CASSYGGALFF. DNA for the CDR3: TGTGCCAGCAGTTACGGGGGAGCGCTGTTTTTT.

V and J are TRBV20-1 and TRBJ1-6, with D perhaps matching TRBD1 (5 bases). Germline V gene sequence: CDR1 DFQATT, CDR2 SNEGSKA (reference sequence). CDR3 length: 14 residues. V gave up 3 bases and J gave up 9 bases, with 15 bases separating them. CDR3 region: CSASEGRTLSPLHF. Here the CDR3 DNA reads TGCAGTGCTAGTGAGGGACGGACGCTTTCACCCCTCCACTTT.

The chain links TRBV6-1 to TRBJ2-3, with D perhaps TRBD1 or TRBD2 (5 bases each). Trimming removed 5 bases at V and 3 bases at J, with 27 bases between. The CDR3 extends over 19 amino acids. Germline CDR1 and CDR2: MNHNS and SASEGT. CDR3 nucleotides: TGTGCCAGCAGTCTTTGGGGGACCGGGAAAGGGAGTAATACAGATACGCAGTATTTT. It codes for CASSLWGTGKGSNTDTQYF.

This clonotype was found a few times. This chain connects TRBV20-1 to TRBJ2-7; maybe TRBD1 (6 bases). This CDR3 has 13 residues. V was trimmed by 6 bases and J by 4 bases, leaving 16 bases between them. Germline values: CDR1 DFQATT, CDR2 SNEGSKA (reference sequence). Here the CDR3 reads CSATPGQVYEQYF. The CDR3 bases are TGCAGTGCAACTCCGGGACAAGTATACGAGCAGTACTTC.

DNA of the CDR3: TGTGCCAGCAGCGCCCTCTACAACACCGGGGAGCTGTTTTTT. This encodes CASSALYNTGELFF. This chain joins TRBV5-8 and TRBJ2-2; unclear D gene. With 4 bases removed from V and 2 bases from J, the gap between germline ends came to 9 bases. The CDR3 loop spans 14 amino acids. Germline V gene data show CDR1 as SGHTS and CDR2 as YDEGEE.